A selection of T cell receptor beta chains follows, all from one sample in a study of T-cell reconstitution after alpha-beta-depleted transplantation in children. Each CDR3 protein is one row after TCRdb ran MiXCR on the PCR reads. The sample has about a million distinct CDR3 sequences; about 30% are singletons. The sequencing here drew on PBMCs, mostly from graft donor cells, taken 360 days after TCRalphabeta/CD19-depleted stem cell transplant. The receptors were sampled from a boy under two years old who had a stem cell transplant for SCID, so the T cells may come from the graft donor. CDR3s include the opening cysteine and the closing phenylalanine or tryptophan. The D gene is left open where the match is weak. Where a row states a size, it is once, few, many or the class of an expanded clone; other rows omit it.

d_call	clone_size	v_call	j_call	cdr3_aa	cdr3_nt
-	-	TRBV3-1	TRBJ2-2	CASSQYFQGRDGELFF	TGTGCCAGCAGCCAATATTTTCAGGGGAGGGACGGGGAGCTGTTTTTT
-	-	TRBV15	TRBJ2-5	CATSRDLRPGGKETQYF	TGTGCCACCAGCAGAGATCTCCGCCCGGGGGGCAAAGAGACCCAGTACTTC
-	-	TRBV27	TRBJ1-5	CASSQGSDQPQHF	TGTGCCAGCAGTCAGGGCTCAGATCAGCCCCAGCATTTT
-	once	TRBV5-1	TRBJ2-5	CASSPVVRGLQETQYF	TGCGCCAGCAGCCCCGTGGTGAGGGGCCTCCAAGAGACCCAGTACTTC
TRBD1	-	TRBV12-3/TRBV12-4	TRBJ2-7	CASSKGQGSSYEQYF	TGTGCCAGCAGTAAGGGACAGGGGTCCTCCTACGAGCAGTACTTC
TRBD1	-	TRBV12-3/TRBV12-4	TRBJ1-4	CASSALQGAREKLFF	TGTGCCAGCAGCGCTCTCCAGGGGGCGCGTGAAAAACTGTTTTTT
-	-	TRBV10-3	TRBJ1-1	CAISEGVGNTEAFF	TGTGCCATCAGTGAGGGGGTGGGGAACACTGAAGCTTTCTTT
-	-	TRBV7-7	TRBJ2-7	CASSLDLETYEQYF	TGTGCCAGCAGCTTAGATCTGGAGACCTACGAGCAGTACTTC
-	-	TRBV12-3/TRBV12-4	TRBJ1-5	CASSGAYSNQPQHF	TGTGCCAGCAGCGGGGCTTATAGCAATCAGCCCCAGCATTTT
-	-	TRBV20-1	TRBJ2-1	CSADGGPTYNEQFF	TGCAGTGCTGACGGGGGGCCTACCTACAATGAGCAGTTCTTC
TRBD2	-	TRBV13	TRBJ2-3	CASSSPPLAGIDTQYF	TGTGCCAGCAGCTCGCCCCCACTAGCGGGGATAGATACGCAGTATTTT
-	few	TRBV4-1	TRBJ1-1	CASGVEYTEAFF	TGCGCCAGCGGGGTAGAGTACACTGAAGCTTTCTTT
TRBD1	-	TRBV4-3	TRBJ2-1	CASSRRDREGNEQFF	TGCGCCAGCAGCCGCCGGGACAGGGAAGGCAATGAGCAGTTCTTC
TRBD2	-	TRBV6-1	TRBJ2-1	CASSEEGSGALHEQFF	TGTGCCAGCAGTGAAGAGGGTAGCGGGGCCCTCCATGAGCAGTTCTTC
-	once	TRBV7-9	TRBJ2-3	CASSSLPAGTDTQYF	TGTGCCAGCAGCTCACTGCCGGCAGGCACAGATACGCAGTATTTT
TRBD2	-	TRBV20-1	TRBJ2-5	CSAILRGWRETQYF	TGCAGTGCTATACTGCGGGGGTGGCGGGAGACCCAGTACTTC
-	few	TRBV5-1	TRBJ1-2	CASSLPSQKGYTF	TGCGCCAGCAGCTTGCCCAGCCAGAAGGGCTACACCTTC
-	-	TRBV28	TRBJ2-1	CASSGVPREGEQFF	TGTGCCAGCAGTGGGGTCCCGCGTGAGGGTGAGCAGTTCTTC
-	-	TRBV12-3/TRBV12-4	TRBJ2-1	CASSLVVGVGEQFF	TGTGCCAGCAGTTTAGTTGTAGGGGTGGGTGAGCAGTTCTTC
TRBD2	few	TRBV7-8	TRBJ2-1	CASSFPGGPYNEQFF	TGTGCCAGCAGCTTCCCGGGGGGGCCTTACAATGAGCAGTTCTTC
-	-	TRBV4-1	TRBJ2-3	CASSQHIRDPTFADTQYF	TGCGCCAGCAGCCAGCACATCCGGGACCCTACATTCGCAGATACGCAGTATTTT
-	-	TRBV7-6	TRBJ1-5	CASSLVFQGTSHSNQPQHF	TGTGCCAGCAGCTTAGTGTTCCAGGGGACGTCTCATAGCAATCAGCCCCAGCATTTT
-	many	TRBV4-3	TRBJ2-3	CASSHYGGPGDTQYF	TGCGCCAGCAGCCACTACGGGGGGCCCGGAGATACGCAGTATTTT
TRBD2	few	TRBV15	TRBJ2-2	CATRFFGRFNTGELFF	TGTGCCACCCGGTTTTTCGGGAGGTTTAACACCGGGGAGCTGTTTTTT
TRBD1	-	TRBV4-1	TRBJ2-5	CASGKTGGETQYF	TGCGCCAGCGGTAAGACAGGGGGAGAGACCCAGTACTTC
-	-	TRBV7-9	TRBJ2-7	CASIPGLGPHEQYF	TGTGCCAGCATCCCGGGGCTCGGCCCCCACGAGCAGTACTTC
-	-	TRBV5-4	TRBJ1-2	CASSLGAGPAGYTF	TGTGCCAGCAGCTTGGGGGCCGGCCCTGCAGGCTACACCTTC
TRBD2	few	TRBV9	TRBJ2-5	CASSRQRGAQETQYF	TGTGCCAGCAGCCGCCAGCGGGGGGCCCAAGAGACCCAGTACTTC
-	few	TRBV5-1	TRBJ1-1	CASSLDGTLGPNTEAFF	TGCGCCAGCAGCTTGGACGGGACACTGGGGCCGAACACTGAAGCTTTCTTT
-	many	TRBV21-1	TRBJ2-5	CASSTYPPETQYF	TGTGCCAGCAGCACATACCCTCCAGAGACCCAGTACTTC
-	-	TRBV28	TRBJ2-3	CASRETGTQYF	TGTGCCAGCAGAGAAACGGGTACGCAGTATTTT
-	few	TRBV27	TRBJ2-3	CASGAQGLGTDTQYF	TGTGCCAGCGGAGCCCAGGGACTCGGCACAGATACGCAGTATTTT
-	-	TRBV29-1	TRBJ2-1	CSVEDNRVGGYNEQFF	TGCAGCGTTGAAGATAATCGGGTTGGTGGGTACAATGAGCAGTTCTTC
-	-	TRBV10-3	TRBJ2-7	CAISDAAVEQYF	TGTGCCATCAGTGATGCGGCTGTTGAGCAGTACTTC
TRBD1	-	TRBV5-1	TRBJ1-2	CASSFRAGGSYGYTF	TGCGCCAGCAGCTTCCGGGCAGGGGGCAGCTATGGCTACACCTTC
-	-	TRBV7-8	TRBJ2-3	CASRGPGERTDTQYF	TGTGCCAGTAGGGGCCCGGGGGAACGCACAGATACGCAGTATTTT
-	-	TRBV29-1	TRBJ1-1	CSVASGEVVYTEAFF	TGCAGCGTTGCATCCGGGGAGGTAGTTTACACTGAAGCTTTCTTT
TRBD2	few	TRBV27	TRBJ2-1	CASRGRLAGLNEQFF	TGTGCCAGCAGAGGGAGACTAGCGGGGCTCAATGAGCAGTTCTTC
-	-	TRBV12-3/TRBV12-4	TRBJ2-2	CASSLGTPSWELFF	TGTGCCAGCAGTTTAGGGACCCCCTCGTGGGAGCTGTTTTTT
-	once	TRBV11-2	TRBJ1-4	CASSPRTEKLFF	TGTGCCAGCAGCCCACGGACAGAAAAACTGTTTTTT
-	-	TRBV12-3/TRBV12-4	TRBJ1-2	CASSFVSGLGYTF	TGTGCCAGCAGTTTCGTGTCGGGGTTAGGCTACACCTTC
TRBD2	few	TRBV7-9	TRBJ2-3	CASSSSGGTTDTQYF	TGTGCCAGCAGCTCTAGCGGGGGCACCACAGATACGCAGTATTTT
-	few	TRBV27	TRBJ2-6	CASSSPAGSSGANVLTF	TGTGCCAGCAGTTCGCCCGCAGGGAGCTCTGGGGCCAACGTCCTGACTTTC
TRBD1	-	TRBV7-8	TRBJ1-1	CASSLTGPAFF	TGTGCCAGCAGCCTGACAGGGCCAGCTTTCTTT
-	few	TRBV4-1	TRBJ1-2	CASSQLLQSYGYTF	TGCGCCAGCAGCCAACTTCTGCAGTCATATGGCTACACCTTC
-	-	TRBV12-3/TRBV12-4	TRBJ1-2	CASSPPPGNYGYTF	TGTGCCAGCAGTCCCCCGCCAGGCAACTATGGCTACACCTTC